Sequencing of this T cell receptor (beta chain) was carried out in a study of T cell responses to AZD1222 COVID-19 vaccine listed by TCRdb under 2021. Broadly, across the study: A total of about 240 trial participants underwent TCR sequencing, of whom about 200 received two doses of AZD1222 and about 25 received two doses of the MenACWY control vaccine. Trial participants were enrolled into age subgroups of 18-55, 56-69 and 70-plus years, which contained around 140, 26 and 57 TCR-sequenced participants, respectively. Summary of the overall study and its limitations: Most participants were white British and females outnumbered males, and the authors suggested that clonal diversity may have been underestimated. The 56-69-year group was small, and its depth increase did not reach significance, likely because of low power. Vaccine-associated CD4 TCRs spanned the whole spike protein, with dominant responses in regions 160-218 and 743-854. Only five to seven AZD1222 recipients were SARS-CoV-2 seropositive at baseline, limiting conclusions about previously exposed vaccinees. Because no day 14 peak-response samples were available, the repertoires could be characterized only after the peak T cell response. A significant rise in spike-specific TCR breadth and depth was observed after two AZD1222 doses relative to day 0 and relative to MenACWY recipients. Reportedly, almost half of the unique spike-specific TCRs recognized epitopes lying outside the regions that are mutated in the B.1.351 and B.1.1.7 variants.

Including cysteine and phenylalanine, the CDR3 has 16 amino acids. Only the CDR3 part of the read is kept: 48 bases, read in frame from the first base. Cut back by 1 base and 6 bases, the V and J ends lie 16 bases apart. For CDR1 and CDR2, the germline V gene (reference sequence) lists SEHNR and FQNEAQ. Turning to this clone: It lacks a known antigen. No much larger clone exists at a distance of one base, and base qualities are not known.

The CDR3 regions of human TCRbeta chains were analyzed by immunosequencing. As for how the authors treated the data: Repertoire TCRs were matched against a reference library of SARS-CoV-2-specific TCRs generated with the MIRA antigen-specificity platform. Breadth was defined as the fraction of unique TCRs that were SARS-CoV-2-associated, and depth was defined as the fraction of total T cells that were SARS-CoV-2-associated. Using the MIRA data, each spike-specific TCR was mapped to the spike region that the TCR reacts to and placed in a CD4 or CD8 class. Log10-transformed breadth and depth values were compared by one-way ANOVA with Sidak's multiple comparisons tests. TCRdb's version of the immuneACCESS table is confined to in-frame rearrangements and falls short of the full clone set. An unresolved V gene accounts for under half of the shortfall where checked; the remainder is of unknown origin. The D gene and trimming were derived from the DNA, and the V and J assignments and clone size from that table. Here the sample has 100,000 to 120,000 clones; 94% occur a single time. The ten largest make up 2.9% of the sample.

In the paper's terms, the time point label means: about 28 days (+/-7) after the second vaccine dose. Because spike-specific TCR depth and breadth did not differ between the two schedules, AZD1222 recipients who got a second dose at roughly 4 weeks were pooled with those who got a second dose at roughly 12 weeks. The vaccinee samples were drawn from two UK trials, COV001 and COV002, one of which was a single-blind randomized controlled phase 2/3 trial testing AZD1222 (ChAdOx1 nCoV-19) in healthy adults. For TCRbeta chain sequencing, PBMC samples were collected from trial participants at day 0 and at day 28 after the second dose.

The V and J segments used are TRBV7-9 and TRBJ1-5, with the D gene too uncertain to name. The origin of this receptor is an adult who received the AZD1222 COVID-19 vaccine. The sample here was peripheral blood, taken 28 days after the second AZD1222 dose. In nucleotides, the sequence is TGTGCCAGCAGCTTAGGGGAAAGGGCCGTGGGTCAGCCCCAGCATTTT. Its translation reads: CASSLGERAVGQPQHF.